The 7 T cell receptor beta chains presented below share a single source sample, sequenced in a study of post-analysis software for immune sequencing data. Unique molecular identifiers were carried by the TCR beta cDNA libraries. TCRdb re-called the PCR reads with MiXCR, one entry per CDR3 protein. The repertoire holds some 800,000 distinct CDR3 sequences, just over 45% seen once, with approximately 5% in the top ten. Their target antigens are unknown. The study's findings and limits: Included in a set of about 5 TRBV segments more frequent in patients than controls were TRBV5-6, TRBV5-1 and TRBV20-1.

The sample was blood. The receptor source for this set is a girl under 18 with multiple sclerosis.

This sequence joins TRBV18 and TRBJ2-7, with 7 bases lining up with TRBD2. Germline CDR1 reads KGHSH; CDR2 reads LQKENI. The CDR3 is made up of 16 amino acids. The trim removed 3 bases at V and 0 bases at J, leaving 8 bases unmatched. The CDR3 reads CASSPGEGVASYEQYF. DNA of the CDR3: TGTGCCAGCTCACCTGGGGAGGGCGTAGCCTCCTACGAGCAGTACTTC.

The chain employs TRBV7-9 and TRBJ1-2, with 7 positions matching TRBD1. CDR3 size: 13 residues. The V segment lost 5 bases and the J segment 7 bases; nucleotides outside the gene matches: 7. Germline loops: CDR1 SEHNR, CDR2 FQNEAQ (reference sequence). CDR3 loop: CASSVQGTGGYTF. The CDR3 region has the DNA TGTGCCAGCAGCGTACAGGGGACGGGTGGCTACACCTTC.

The chain is built from TRBV6-5 and TRBJ1-6; no clear D. Germline-derived CDR1 and CDR2 are MNHEY and SVGAGI. The V end was cut by 5 bases, the J end by 7 bases, with 15 bases between. The length of the CDR3 is 15 residues. The CDR3 reads CASSRGVLGNSPLHF. DNA for the CDR3: TGTGCCAGCAGTCGTGGCGTTCTCGGGAATTCACCCCTCCACTTT.

This chain uses TRBV10-3 with TRBJ2-7, with 11 bases fitting TRBD2. V shed 3 bases, J shed 3 bases, and the junction held 7 bases outside the gene matches. Germline CDR1 and CDR2: ENHRY and SYGVKD. The CDR3 length is 16 residues. This CDR3 reads CAISDKLAGENYEQYF. CDR3 DNA: TGTGCCATCAGTGATAAACTAGCGGGAGAGAACTACGAGCAGTACTTC.

This chain uses TRBV29-1 with TRBJ2-2, with 9 bases lining up with TRBD1. CDR1 and CDR2 from the germline V gene are SQVTM and ANQGSEA. There are 16 residues in the CDR3. With V trimmed by 7 bases and J by 7 bases, 16 bases remained unmatched. DNA of the CDR3: TGCAGCGCCCAAACCCCAACGCCGGGACAGGGCGGGGAGCTGTTTTTT. Encoded protein: CSAQTPTPGQGGELFF.

This clonotype was seen a few times. The chain is built from TRBV12-3 or TRBV12-4 and TRBJ2-1; TRBD1 is a possible D gene (5 bases). The length of the CDR3 is 14 residues. V lost 3 bases and J lost 12, with 18 bases in between. The CDR3 here is CASSLTETGSRQFF. The CDR3 bases are TGTGCCAGCAGTTTGACCGAAACAGGTAGTAGGCAGTTCTTC.

This chain connects TRBV7-6 to TRBJ2-5; D uncertain. The V gene lost 1 base and the J gene lost 3 bases, with 6 bases spanning the gap. CDR1 is SGHVS and CDR2 is FNYEAQ in the germline V gene. This CDR3 has 13 residues. Here the CDR3 DNA reads TGTGCCAGCAGCTTAGTCACAGAAGAGACCCAGTACTTC. It encodes CASSLVTEETQYF.